Listed here are 11 T cell receptor beta chains from one sample, sequenced in a study of identical twins. TCRdb fed the 5' RACE reads into MiXCR, producing one record per CDR3 protein. The table lists about 690,000 distinct CDR3 sequences, roughly 6.2% of them singletons. The sequenced sample consisted of naive T cells sorted from blood. All receptors come from a man between 18 and 29 years old in good health.

Ten or more counts support this clonotype. The gene calls are TRBV7-2 and TRBJ2-3; TRBD2 matches at 8 bases. CDR3 length equals 14 residues. Germline lookup yields CDR1 SGHTA and CDR2 FQGNSA. V was pared by 5 bases and J by 4 bases, with 5 bases of the junction left unmatched. In DNA form, the CDR3 reads TGTGCCAGCAGCCAGAGAGCGGGAGCAGATACGCAGTATTTT. Its translation: CASSQRAGADTQYF.

This clonotype came up many times. V usage is TRBV7-6 and J usage is TRBJ2-3; 14 bases match TRBD2. The CDR3 has 16 amino acids. Germline V CDR1 and CDR2: SGHVS, FNYEAQ. Trimming removed 4 bases from V and 4 bases from J; junction bases left unmatched: 4. CDR3 coding DNA: TGTGCCAGCAGCTCGGGACTAGCGGGAGAGGCAGATACGCAGTATTTT. Translating it yields CASSSGLAGEADTQYF. Variable domain in full (rest from reference TRBV7-6 and TRBJ2-3): GAGVSQSPRYKVTKRGQDVALRCDPISGHVSLYWYRQALGQGPEFLTYFNYEAQQDKSGLPNDRFSAERPEGSISTLTIQRTEQRDSAMYRCASSSGLAGEADTQYFGPGTRLTVL.

This chain joins TRBV10-3 and TRBJ2-2, with TRBD2 matching over 8 bases. The CDR3 totals 18 residues. The J segment lost 3 bases and the V segment lost 6 bases, leaving 15 bases of the junction unmatched. Germline CDR1 and CDR2: ENHRY and SYGVKD. The chain's CDR3 is CAISSTISGKVDTGELFF. The CDR3 DNA is TGTGCCATCAGCTCAACCATTAGCGGGAAGGTTGACACCGGGGAGCTGTTTTTT.

The chain joins TRBV6-5 to TRBJ2-7; TRBD2 aligns across 10 bases. J gave up 3 bases and V 0 bases, and 5 bases lay outside the gene matches. This CDR3 contains 16 residues. Germline loops: CDR1 MNHEY, CDR2 SVGAGI. The CDR3 loop reads CASSYSWSSGSYEQYF. CDR3 coding DNA: TGTGCCAGCAGTTACTCGTGGTCTAGCGGGAGCTACGAGCAGTACTTC.

The chain couples TRBV6-8 to TRBJ2-7, with D perhaps TRBD1 (5 bases). Germline-derived CDR1 and CDR2 are MNHGY and SAAAGT. CDR3 length equals 12 residues. The CDR3 DNA is TGTGCCAGCAGTTATCCCTCTACGACAGAAATCGTC. Translation gives CASSYPSTTEIV.

In its sample, this clonotype was seen a few times. This chain connects TRBV7-9 to TRBJ2-6; tentative D call: TRBD2 (6 bases). Germline V gives CDR1 SEHNR, CDR2 FQNEAQ (reference sequence). This CDR3 is built from 15 residues. Trimming shortened V by 8 bases and J by 0 bases, and 11 bases separated the two germline ends. Here the CDR3 reads CASAGPRSGANVLTF. As DNA, the CDR3 is TGTGCCAGCGCGGGGCCTCGCTCTGGGGCCAACGTCCTGACTTTC.

The table lists this clonotype with a few counts. This chain uses TRBV7-9 with TRBJ2-2, with a tentative D call TRBD1 (6 bases). Trimming took 3 bases from V and 6 from J, leaving 14 bases between them. The CDR3 length is 15 residues. Germline-derived CDR1 and CDR2 are SEHNR and FQNEAQ (reference sequence). The CDR3 DNA follows: TGTGCCAGCAGCTTGGGGGCCGGCTTAGCCGGGGAGCTGTTTTTT. The encoded protein is CASSLGAGLAGELFF. Complete variable domain (other parts from reference TRBV7-9 and TRBJ2-2): DTGVSQNPRHKITKRGQNVTFRCDPISEHNRLYWYRQTLGQGPEFLTYFQNEAQLEKSRLLSDRFSAERPKGSFSTLEIQRTEQGDSAMYLCASSLGAGLAGELFFGEGSRLTVL.

This clonotype was found many times. The rearrangement uses TRBV19 and TRBJ2-1; 14 nucleotides agree with TRBD2. Germline V gene data show CDR1 as LNHDA and CDR2 as SQIVND (reference sequence). The CDR3 spans 16 residues. The J segment lost 12 bases and the V segment lost 7 bases, leaving 14 bases of the junction unmatched. In nucleotides, the CDR3 is TGTGCCAGTATATCCGTCGCGGGACTAGCGGGAGAAGGGCAGTTCTTC. This gives the protein CASISVAGLAGEGQFF.

V gene TRBV5-5 combines with J gene TRBJ2-3; TRBD1 aligns across 10 bases. Germline CDR1 reads SGHKS; CDR2 reads YYEKEE (reference sequence). The CDR3 has 17 residues. With V trimmed by 2 bases and J by 5 bases, 11 bases remained unmatched. CDR3 sequence: CASSLRFDRGQRDTQYF. The CDR3 region has the DNA TGTGCCAGCAGCTTAAGATTCGACAGGGGGCAAAGAGATACGCAGTATTTT.

To note about this clonotype: A single base separates this from a much larger clone, so it may be a read error. The rearrangement links TRBV15 to TRBJ2-1, with TRBD2 matching 9 bases. Germline assignment: CDR1 LNHNV and CDR2 YYDKDF (reference sequence). CDR3 length equals 16 residues. For the CDR3, the DNA is TGTGCCACCAGCCGGACCGGGGGACTAGCCTCGAATGACCAGTTCTTC. Protein: CATSRTGGLASNDQFF.

This clonotype has more than one count but fewer than ten. This rearrangement joins TRBV6-2 or TRBV6-3 to TRBJ2-3; D gene uncertain. CDR1 MNHEY and CDR2 SVGEGT come from the germline V gene. V lost 4 bases, J lost 7 bases, and 6 bases lay in between. CDR3 length equals 11 residues. CDR3 in amino acids: CASSSGNTQYF. The CDR3 DNA reads as TGTGCCAGCAGTTCAGGCAATACGCAGTATTTT.